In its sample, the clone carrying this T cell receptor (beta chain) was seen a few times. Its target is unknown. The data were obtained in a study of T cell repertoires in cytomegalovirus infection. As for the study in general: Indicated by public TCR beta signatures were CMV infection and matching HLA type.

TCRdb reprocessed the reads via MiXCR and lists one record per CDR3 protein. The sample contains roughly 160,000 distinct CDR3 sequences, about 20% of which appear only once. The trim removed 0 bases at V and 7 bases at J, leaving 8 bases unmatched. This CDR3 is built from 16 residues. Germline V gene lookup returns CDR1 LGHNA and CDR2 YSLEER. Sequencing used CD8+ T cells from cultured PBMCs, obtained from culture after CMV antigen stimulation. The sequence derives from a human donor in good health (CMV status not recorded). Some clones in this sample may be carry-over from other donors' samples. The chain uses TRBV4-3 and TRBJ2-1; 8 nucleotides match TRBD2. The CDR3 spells CASSQDGLAGLNEQFF. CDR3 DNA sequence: TGCGCCAGCAGCCAAGACGGGCTAGCGGGCTTAAATGAGCAGTTCTTC.